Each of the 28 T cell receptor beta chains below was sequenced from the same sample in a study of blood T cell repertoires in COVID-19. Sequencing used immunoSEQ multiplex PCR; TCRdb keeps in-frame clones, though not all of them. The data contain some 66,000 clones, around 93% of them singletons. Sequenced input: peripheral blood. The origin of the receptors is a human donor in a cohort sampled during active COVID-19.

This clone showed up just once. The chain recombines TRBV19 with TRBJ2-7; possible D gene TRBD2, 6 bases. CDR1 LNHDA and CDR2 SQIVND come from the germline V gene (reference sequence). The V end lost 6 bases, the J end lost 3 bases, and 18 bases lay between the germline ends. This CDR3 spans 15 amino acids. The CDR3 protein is CASSARDSLVYEQYF. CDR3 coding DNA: TGTGCCAGTAGCGCTAGGGACTCCCTCGTCTACGAGCAGTACTTC. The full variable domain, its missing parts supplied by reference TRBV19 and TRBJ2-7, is DGGITQSPKYLFRKEGQNVTLSCEQNLNHDAMYWYRQDPGQGLRLIYYSQIVNDFQKGDIAEGYSVSREKKESFPLTVTSAQKNPTAFYLCASSARDSLVYEQYFGPGTRLTVT.

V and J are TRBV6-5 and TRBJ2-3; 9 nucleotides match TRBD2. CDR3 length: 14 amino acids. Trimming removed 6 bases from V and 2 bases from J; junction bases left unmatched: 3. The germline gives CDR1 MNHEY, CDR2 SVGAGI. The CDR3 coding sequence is TGTGCCAGCAGGCGCGGGAGGGCCACAGATACGCAGTATTTT. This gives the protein CASRRGRATDTQYF.

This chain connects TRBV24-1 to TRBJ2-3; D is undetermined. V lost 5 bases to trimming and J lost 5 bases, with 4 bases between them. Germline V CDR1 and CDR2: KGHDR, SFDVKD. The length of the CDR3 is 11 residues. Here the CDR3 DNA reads TGTGCCACCAGTGCCGGAGATACGCAGTATTTT. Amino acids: CATSAGDTQYF.

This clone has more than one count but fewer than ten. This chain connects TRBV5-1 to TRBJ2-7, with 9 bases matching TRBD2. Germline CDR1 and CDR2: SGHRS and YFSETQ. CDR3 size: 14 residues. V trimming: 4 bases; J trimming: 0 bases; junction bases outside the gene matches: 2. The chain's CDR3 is CASSPTSGSYEQYF. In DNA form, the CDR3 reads TGCGCCAGCAGCCCGACTAGCGGCTCCTACGAGCAGTACTTC.

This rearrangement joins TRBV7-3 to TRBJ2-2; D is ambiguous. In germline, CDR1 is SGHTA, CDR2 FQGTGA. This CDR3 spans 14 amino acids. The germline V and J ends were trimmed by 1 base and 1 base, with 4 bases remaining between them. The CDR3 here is CASSLIQNTGELFF. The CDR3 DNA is TGTGCCAGCAGCTTAATACAGAACACCGGGGAGCTGTTTTTT.

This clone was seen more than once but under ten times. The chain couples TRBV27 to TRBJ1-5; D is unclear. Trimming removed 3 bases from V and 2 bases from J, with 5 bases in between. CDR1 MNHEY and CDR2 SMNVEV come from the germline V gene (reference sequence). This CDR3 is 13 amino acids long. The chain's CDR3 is CASSFQGNQPQHF. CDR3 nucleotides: TGTGCCAGCAGTTTCCAGGGCAATCAGCCCCAGCATTTT.

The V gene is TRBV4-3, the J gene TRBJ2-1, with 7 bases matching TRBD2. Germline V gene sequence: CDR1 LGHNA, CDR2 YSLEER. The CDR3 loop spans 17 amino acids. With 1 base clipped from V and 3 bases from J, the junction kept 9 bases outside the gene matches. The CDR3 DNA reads TGCGCCAGCAGCCAAGTTACCGGGAGGAACGACTACAATGAGCAGTTCTTC. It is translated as CASSQVTGRNDYNEQFF.

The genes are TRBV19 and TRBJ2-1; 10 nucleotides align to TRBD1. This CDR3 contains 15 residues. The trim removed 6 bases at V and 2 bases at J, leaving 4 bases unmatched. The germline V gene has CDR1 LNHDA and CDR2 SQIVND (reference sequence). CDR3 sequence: CASRPTGGAYNEQFF. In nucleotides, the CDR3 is TGTGCCAGTAGGCCGACAGGGGGCGCCTACAATGAGCAGTTCTTC.

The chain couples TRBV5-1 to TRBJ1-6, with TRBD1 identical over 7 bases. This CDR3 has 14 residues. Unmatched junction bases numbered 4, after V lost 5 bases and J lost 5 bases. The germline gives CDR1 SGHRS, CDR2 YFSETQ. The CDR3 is CASRFTGDNSPLHF. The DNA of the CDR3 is TGCGCCAGCAGATTTACAGGGGATAATTCACCCCTCCACTTT.

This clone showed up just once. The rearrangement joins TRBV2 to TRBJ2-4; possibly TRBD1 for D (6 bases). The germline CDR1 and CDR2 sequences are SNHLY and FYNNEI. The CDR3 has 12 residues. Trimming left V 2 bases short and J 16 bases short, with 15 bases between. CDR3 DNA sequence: TGTGCCAGCAGTGAACATTCGGGCAGGGGTTACTTC. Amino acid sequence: CASSEHSGRGYF.

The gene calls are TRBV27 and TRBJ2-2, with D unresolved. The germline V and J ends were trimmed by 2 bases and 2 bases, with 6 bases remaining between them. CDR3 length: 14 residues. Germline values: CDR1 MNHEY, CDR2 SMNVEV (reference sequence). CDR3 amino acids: CASSLESNTGELFF. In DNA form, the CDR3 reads TGTGCCAGCAGTTTAGAGAGTAACACCGGGGAGCTGTTTTTT.

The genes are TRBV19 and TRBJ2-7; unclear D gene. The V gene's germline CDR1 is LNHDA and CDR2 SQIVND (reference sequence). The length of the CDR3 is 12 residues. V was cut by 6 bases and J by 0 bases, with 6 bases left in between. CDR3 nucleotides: TGTGCCAGTAGGAGTGCCTCCTACGAGCAGTACTTC. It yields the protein CASRSASYEQYF.

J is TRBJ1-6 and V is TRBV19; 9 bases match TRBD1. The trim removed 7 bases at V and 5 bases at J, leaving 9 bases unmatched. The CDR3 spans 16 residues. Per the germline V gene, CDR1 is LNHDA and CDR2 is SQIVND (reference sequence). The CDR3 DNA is TGTGCCAGTAAAGGACAGGGGAAAAGGGATAATTCACCCCTCCACTTT. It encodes CASKGQGKRDNSPLHF.

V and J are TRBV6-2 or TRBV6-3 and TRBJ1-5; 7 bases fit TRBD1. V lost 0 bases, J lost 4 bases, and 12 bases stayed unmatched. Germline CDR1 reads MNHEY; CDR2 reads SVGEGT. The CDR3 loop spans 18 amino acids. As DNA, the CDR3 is TGTGCCAGCAGTTACTCGATCGCGGACAGGAGAGGAAATCAGCCCCAGCATTTT. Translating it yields CASSYSIADRRGNQPQHF.

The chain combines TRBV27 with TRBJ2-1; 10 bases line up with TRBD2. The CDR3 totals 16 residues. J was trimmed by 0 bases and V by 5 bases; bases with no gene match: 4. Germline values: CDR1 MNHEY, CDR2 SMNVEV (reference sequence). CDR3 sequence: CASSPSGRVSYNEQFF. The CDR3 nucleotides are TGTGCCAGCAGTCCCAGCGGGAGGGTCTCCTACAATGAGCAGTTCTTC.

The CDR3 reads CASSTGTNTEAFF. The DNA for the CDR3 is TGTGCCAGCTCCACAGGGACGAACACTGAAGCTTTCTTT. The chain recombines TRBV18 with TRBJ1-1; tentative D call: TRBD1 (6 bases). The CDR3 contains 13 residues. Germline-derived CDR1 and CDR2 are KGHSH and LQKENI. V was trimmed by 6 bases and J by 1 base, leaving 9 bases between them.

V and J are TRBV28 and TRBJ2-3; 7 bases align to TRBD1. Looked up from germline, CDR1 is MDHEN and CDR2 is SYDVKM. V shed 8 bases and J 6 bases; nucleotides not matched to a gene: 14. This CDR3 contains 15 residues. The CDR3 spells CASANRVGGADTQYF. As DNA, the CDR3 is TGTGCCAGCGCCAACAGGGTAGGGGGCGCGGATACGCAGTATTTT.

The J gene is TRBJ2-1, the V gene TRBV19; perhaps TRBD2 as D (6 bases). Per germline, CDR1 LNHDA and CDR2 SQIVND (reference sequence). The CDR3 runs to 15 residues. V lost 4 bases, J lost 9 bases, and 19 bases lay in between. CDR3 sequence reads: CASSTKGTFVAEQFF. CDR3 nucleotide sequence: TGTGCCAGTAGTACAAAGGGGACTTTTGTCGCTGAGCAGTTCTTC.

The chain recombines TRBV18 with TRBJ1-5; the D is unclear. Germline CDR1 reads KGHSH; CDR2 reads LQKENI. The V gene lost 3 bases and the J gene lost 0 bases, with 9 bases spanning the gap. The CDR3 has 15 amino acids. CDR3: CASSPAVNSNQPQHF. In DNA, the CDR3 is TGTGCCAGCTCACCGGCGGTAAATAGCAATCAGCCCCAGCATTTT.

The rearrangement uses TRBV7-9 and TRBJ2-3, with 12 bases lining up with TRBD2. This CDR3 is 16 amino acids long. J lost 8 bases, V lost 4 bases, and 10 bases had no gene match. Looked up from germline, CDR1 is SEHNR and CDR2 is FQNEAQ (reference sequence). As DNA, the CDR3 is TGTGCCAGCAGCTCAACTAGCGGGAGGAATGGTTTTACGCAGTATTTT. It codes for CASSSTSGRNGFTQYF.

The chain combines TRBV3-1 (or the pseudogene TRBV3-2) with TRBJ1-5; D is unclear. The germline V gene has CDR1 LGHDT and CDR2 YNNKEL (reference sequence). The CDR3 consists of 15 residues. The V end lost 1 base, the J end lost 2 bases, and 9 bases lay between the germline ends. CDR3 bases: TGTGCCAGCAGCCAAGGTACGAGAGGCAATCAGCCCCAGCATTTT. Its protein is CASSQGTRGNQPQHF.

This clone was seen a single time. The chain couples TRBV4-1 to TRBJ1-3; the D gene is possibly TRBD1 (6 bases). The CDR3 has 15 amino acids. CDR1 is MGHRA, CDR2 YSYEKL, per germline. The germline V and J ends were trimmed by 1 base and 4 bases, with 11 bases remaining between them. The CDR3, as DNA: TGCGCCAGCAGCCAAGGGCAGGGGTACGGAAACACCATATATTTT. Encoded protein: CASSQGQGYGNTIYF.

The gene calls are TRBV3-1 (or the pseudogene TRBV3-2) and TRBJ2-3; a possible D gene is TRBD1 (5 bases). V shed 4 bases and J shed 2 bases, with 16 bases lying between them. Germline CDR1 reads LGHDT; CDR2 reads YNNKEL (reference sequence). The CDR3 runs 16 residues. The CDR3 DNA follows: TGTGCCAGCAGCCCTAAGAGGTCAGGGCTCACAGATACGCAGTATTTT. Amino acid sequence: CASSPKRSGLTDTQYF.

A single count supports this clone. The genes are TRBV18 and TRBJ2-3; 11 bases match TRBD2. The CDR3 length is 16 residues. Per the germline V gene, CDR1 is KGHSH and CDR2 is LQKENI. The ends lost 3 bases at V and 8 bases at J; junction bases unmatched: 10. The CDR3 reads CASSPGTSGGYVTQYF. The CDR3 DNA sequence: TGTGCCAGCTCACCCGGGACTAGCGGTGGATACGTTACGCAGTATTTT.

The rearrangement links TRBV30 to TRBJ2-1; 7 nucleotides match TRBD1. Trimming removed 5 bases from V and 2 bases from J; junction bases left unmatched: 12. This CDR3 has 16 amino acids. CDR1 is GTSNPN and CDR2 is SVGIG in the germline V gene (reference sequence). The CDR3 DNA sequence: TGTGCCTGGGACAGGGAACCTTCAAATACCTACAATGAGCAGTTCTTC. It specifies CAWDREPSNTYNEQFF.

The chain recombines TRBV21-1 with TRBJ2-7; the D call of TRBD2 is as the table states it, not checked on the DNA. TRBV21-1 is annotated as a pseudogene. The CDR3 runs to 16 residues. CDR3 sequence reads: CARPWRLAGGVYEQYF. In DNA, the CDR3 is TGTGCCAGACCCTGGAGGCTAGCGGGAGGGGTCTACGAGCAGTACTTC.

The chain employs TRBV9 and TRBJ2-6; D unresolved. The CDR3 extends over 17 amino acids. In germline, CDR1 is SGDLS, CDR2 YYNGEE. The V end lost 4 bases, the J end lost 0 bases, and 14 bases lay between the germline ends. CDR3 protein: CASSPQLRSSGANVLTF. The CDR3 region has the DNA TGTGCCAGCAGCCCCCAGCTGAGGAGCTCTGGGGCCAACGTCCTGACTTTC.

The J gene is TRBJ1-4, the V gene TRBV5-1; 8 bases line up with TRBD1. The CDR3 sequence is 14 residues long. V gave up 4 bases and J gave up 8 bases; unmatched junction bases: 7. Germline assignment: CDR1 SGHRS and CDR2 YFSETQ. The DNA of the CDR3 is TGCGCCAGCAGCCCCGGACAGGGAAGGGAAAAACTGTTTTTT. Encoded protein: CASSPGQGREKLFF. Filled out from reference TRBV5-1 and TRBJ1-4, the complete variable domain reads KAGVTQTPRYLIKTRGQQVTLSCSPISGHRSVSWYQQTPGQGLQFLFEYFSETQRNKGNFPGRFSGRQFSNSRSEMNVSTLELGDSALYLCASSPGQGREKLFFGSGTQLSVL.